This passage covers 19 T cell receptor beta chains from one sample sequenced in a study of cytomegalovirus exposure and HLA in healthy donors. Assay used: immunoSEQ multiplex PCR; TCRdb lists only in-frame clones, some missing. In the table there are roughly 180,000 clones, roughly 84% of which are singletons. The sample consisted of PBMCs. The receptors originated from a man younger than 35 in good health and CMV-seropositive.

The CDR3 protein is CASSGIRDSSAFYGYTF. CDR3 DNA: TGTGCCAGCAGCGGGATACGCGACAGTTCAGCGTTCTATGGCTACACCTTC. V gene TRBV9 combines with J gene TRBJ1-2; possible D gene TRBD1, 5 bases. Deletions cut 3 bases from V and 4 bases from J, with 22 bases between. CDR3 length equals 17 residues. Per germline, CDR1 SGDLS and CDR2 YYNGEE. The full variable domain, its missing parts supplied by reference TRBV9 and TRBJ1-2, is DSGVTQTPKHLITATGQRVTLRCSPRSGDLSVYWYQQSLDQGLQFLIQYYNGEERAKGNILERFSAQQFPDLHSELNLSSLELGDSALYFCASSGIRDSSAFYGYTFGSGTRLTVV.

The gene calls are TRBV28 and TRBJ2-3; D possibly corresponds to TRBD2 (5 bases). The CDR3 consists of 11 residues. The germline V and J ends were trimmed by 5 bases and 11 bases, with 11 bases remaining between them. CDR1 and CDR2 (germline): MDHEN, SYDVKM. The CDR3 nucleotides are TGTGCCAGCAGTCTCCGGGAAGAGCAGTATTTT. This codes for CASSLREEQYF.

V usage is TRBV4-2 and J usage is TRBJ2-2, with TRBD2 identical over 11 bases. The V gene's germline CDR1 is LGHNA and CDR2 YNFKEQ. This CDR3 contains 18 residues. V shed 2 bases and J 1 base; nucleotides not matched to a gene: 6. As DNA, the CDR3 is TGTGCCAGCAGCCAACTACGTCTAGCGGGAGGGAACACCGGGGAGCTGTTTTTT. Its protein is CASSQLRLAGGNTGELFF.

V is TRBV6-6 and J is TRBJ2-2; weak D call: TRBD1 (5 bases). The V gene lost 6 bases and the J gene lost 9 bases, with 11 bases spanning the gap. In germline, CDR1 is MNHNY, CDR2 SVGAGI (reference sequence). The CDR3 loop spans 12 amino acids. The CDR3 sequence: CASRRTGWELFF. The CDR3 DNA reads as TGTGCCAGCAGACGTACAGGCTGGGAGCTGTTTTTT.

This chain connects TRBV5-1 to TRBJ2-7, with 9 bases that match TRBD2. The CDR3 covers 15 residues. Trimming took 6 bases from V and 2 from J; bases not matched to a gene: 9. Germline V gives CDR1 SGHRS, CDR2 YFSETQ. The CDR3 bases are TGCGCCAGCACGCGGACTAGCGCATATACCTACGAGCAGTACTTC. Protein sequence: CASTRTSAYTYEQYF.

The chain recombines TRBV7-3 with TRBJ2-1; TRBD2 aligns across 13 bases. The CDR3 has 15 residues. The junction had 8 bases not matched to a gene; V was cut back by 5 bases and J by 10 bases. CDR1 and CDR2 (germline): SGHTA, FQGTGA. The CDR3 reads CASSLTGTSGDEQFF. CDR3 in DNA: TGTGCCAGCAGCCTTACCGGGACTAGCGGGGACGAGCAGTTCTTC.

The rearrangement links TRBV7-2 to TRBJ2-7; 9 nucleotides agree with TRBD2. The CDR3 spans 15 residues. Trimming at V came to 2 bases and at J to 2 bases, leaving 4 bases not matched to a gene. The germline V gene has CDR1 SGHTA and CDR2 FQGNSA. Here the CDR3 reads CASSLTRGRAYEQYF. DNA for the CDR3: TGTGCCAGCAGCTTAACGCGCGGGAGGGCCTACGAGCAGTACTTC.

V usage is TRBV4-3 and J usage is TRBJ2-1; TRBD1 agrees at 7 bases. CDR1 is LGHNA and CDR2 is YSLEER in the germline V gene. The CDR3 spans 16 residues. V trimming: 3 bases; J trimming: 6 bases; junction bases outside the gene matches: 11. DNA of the CDR3: TGCGCCAGCAGCCAGGCAGACAGGGTAACGCGCAATGAGCAGTTCTTC. Protein: CASSQADRVTRNEQFF.

The chain couples TRBV12-5 to TRBJ1-1, with D maybe TRBD1 (6 bases). V was shortened by 1 base and J by 4 bases, with 13 bases between the two germline ends. CDR1 and CDR2 (germline): LGHNT, FRNRAP. The CDR3 contains 15 residues. The CDR3 region is CASGLDNTGSTEAFF. The CDR3 DNA reads as TGTGCTAGTGGTTTGGACAATACAGGGAGCACTGAAGCTTTCTTT.

The rearrangement joins TRBV28 to TRBJ2-1, with 10 bases identical to TRBD2. The germline gives CDR1 MDHEN, CDR2 SYDVKM. The CDR3 is made up of 17 amino acids. After removal of 3 bases from V and 0 bases from J, the junction contained 5 bases not matched to a gene. DNA of the CDR3: TGTGCCAGCAGTTTCGGACTAGCGGACTTCTCCTACAATGAGCAGTTCTTC. Translation gives CASSFGLADFSYNEQFF.

The rearrangement joins TRBV9 to TRBJ1-1; D remains ambiguous. This CDR3 region has 15 residues. The V gene lost 3 bases and the J gene lost 1 base, with 13 bases spanning the gap. Germline CDR1 reads SGDLS; CDR2 reads YYNGEE. The DNA for the CDR3 is TGTGCCAGCAGCGCCTCGACATACCCGAACACTGAAGCTTTCTTT. Encoded protein: CASSASTYPNTEAFF. Drawing the rest from reference TRBV9 and TRBJ1-1, the complete variable domain is DSGVTQTPKHLITATGQRVTLRCSPRSGDLSVYWYQQSLDQGLQFLIQYYNGEERAKGNILERFSAQQFPDLHSELNLSSLELGDSALYFCASSASTYPNTEAFFGQGTRLTVV.

The chain combines TRBV28 with TRBJ1-1; no clear D gene. This CDR3 comprises 15 residues. V was shortened by 7 bases and J by 5 bases, with 20 bases between the two germline ends. Germline V lookup: CDR1 MDHEN, CDR2 SYDVKM. The CDR3 nucleotides read TGTGCCAGCACCTTCCCTCGCCCGGGAGGGACTGAAGCTTTCTTT. It is translated as CASTFPRPGGTEAFF.

As DNA, the CDR3 is TGTGCCAGCAGCCCGAGGGGACTAGTTGCCTACGAGCAGTACTTC. Its translation: CASSPRGLVAYEQYF. The V gene is TRBV7-2, the J gene TRBJ2-7; 8 bases fit TRBD2. The V segment lost 5 bases and the J segment 2 bases; nucleotides outside the gene matches: 8. The CDR3 length is 15 residues. Germline values: CDR1 SGHTA, CDR2 FQGNSA.

The chain carries TRBV5-6 and TRBJ2-7; D call uncertain. Germline V gives CDR1 SGHDT, CDR2 YYEEEE. This CDR3 is built from 15 residues. Trimming took off 1 base at V and 5 bases at J, with 16 bases between the two ends. DNA of the CDR3: TGTGCCAGCAGCTTGCCCCCTATATACGCCGACGAGCAGTACTTC. It yields the protein CASSLPPIYADEQYF.

The rearrangement joins TRBV7-2 to TRBJ1-5, with D possibly being TRBD1 (6 bases). Trimming shortened V by 5 bases and J by 3 bases, and 14 bases separated the two germline ends. Germline V gene sequence: CDR1 SGHTA, CDR2 FQGNSA. The CDR3 covers 15 residues. The CDR3 spells CASSPPDRINQPQHF. CDR3 in DNA: TGTGCCAGCAGCCCACCGGACAGAATCAATCAGCCCCAGCATTTT. Drawing the rest from reference TRBV7-2 and TRBJ1-5, the complete variable domain is GAGVSQSPSNKVTEKGKDVELRCDPISGHTALYWYRQSLGQGLEFLIYFQGNSAPDKSGLPSDRFSAERTGGSVSTLTIQRTQQEDSAVYLCASSPPDRINQPQHFGDGTRLSIL.

The chain recombines TRBV4-3 with TRBJ2-3; D is ambiguous. The germline V gene encodes CDR1 LGHNA and CDR2 YSLEER. Trimming left V 1 base short and J 8 bases short, with 10 bases between. CDR3 length: 13 residues. The CDR3 region has the DNA TGCGCCAGCAGCCAAGCCATGTACGGTACGCAGTATTTT. Translation: CASSQAMYGTQYF.

The CDR3 DNA is TGTGCCAGCAGTTACTTGACAGAGGGAGGCCAGCCCCAGCATTTT. This codes for CASSYLTEGGQPQHF. The chain carries TRBV6-6 and TRBJ1-5, with D perhaps TRBD1 (5 bases). V dropped 1 base and J dropped 7 bases, with 14 bases sitting between them. The length of the CDR3 is 15 residues. Germline V CDR1 and CDR2: MNHNY, SVGAGI (reference sequence).

Points on this clone: The same CDR3 is also encoded by other DNA sequences in this sample. V gene TRBV29-1 combines with J gene TRBJ2-7, with 10 bases that match TRBD2. V gave up 6 bases and J gave up 0 bases; unmatched junction bases: 2. The germline V gene encodes CDR1 SQVTM and CDR2 ANQGSEA. The CDR3 spans 13 residues. The CDR3 bases are TGCAGCGTGAGGACTAGCGGCTCCTACGAGCAGTACTTC. The encoded protein is CSVRTSGSYEQYF.

J is TRBJ2-6 and V is TRBV27; D is uncertain. From germline, CDR1 is MNHEY and CDR2 SMNVEV (reference sequence). The CDR3 spans 14 residues. Trimming pared 10 bases from V and 4 bases from J, leaving 14 bases between. In DNA form, the CDR3 reads TGTGCCACCTCCGAGCGATCCGGGGCCAACGTCCTGACTTTC. This encodes CATSERSGANVLTF.